This T cell receptor beta chain was retrieved from a study of blood T cell repertoires in COVID-19. Looking at the study overall: Collection of acute and convalescent COVID-19 samples took place in the United States, Italy and Spain. The analysed material was cDNA or gDNA that came from T cells, B-cell-depleted T cells, or PBMCs.

There are 16 residues in the CDR3. The V and J ends lost 2 bases and 4 bases respectively, with 12 bases between them. Germline-derived CDR1 and CDR2 are KGHSH and LQKENI. Adults between roughly 18 and 95 years of age took part from 24 US areas. As processed by the authors: Reference gene primers were amplified, and this amplification served to estimate nucleated cell counts. The protocol was immunoSEQ multiplex PCR, while the TCRdb copy is restricted to in-frame clones and leaves out a portion. That table supplies the V and J calls and clone size; D and trimming were determined from the DNA. The sample contains more than 150,000 clones, more than 65% of which appear only once.

This sequence joins TRBV18 and TRBJ2-6; D perhaps matches TRBD1 (5 bases). The receptor comes from a man aged 45 to 65 who had recovered from COVID-19. Sequenced material: PBMCs or T cells enriched from blood (not recorded which). The CDR3: CASSPGGALGANVLTF. Here the CDR3 DNA reads TGTGCCAGCTCACCAGGTGGGGCATTAGGGGCCAACGTCCTGACTTTC.